This is a list of T cell receptor beta chains from one sample in a study of T cell repertoires in cytomegalovirus infection. TCRdb itself ran the reads through MiXCR, one entry per CDR3 protein. The sample has about 920,000 distinct CDR3 sequences, around 32% seen once. Antigens of these TCRs are unknown. This sample comprised cultured CD8+ T cells from PBMCs, obtained from culture after CMV antigen stimulation. These receptors were taken from a human donor in good health (CMV status not recorded). Some clones in this sample may be carry-over from other donors' samples. Each CDR3 is given with its conserved first and last residue.

v_gene,CDR3aa
TRBV19,CASSSGRVNEQFF
TRBV6-1,CASRALAGRSEQFF
TRBV5-1,CASSSPWGEQFF
TRBV29-1,CSDSGAGTEAFF
TRBV29-1,CSVEGTSGGAYNEQFF
TRBV11-2,CASSSTPRPRQGALVNYGYTF
TRBV6-1,CASRPPSGPGELFF
TRBV7-2,CASREAGGPGELFF
TRBV7-9,CASSSSASPTDTQYF
TRBV5-4,CASSFFPGQGLEDTQYF
TRBV6-5,CASSFFQGRNEQFF
TRBV29-1,CSILGDSLLYGYTF
TRBV7-6,CASSLDSGSEYGYTF
TRBV7-9,CASSYTGTEKYEQYF
TRBV6-2/TRBV6-3,CANSSGSSGVTDTQYF
TRBV28,CASSLSADNQPQHF
TRBV27,CASTARWQRTYNEQFF
TRBV7-8,CASSLSRQGQELFF
TRBV2,CARGQRGFNEQFF
TRBV7-6,CASSFSQGIYTGELFF
TRBV20-1,CSASRDRGKESYGYTF
TRBV27,CASSLWSKNTEAFF
TRBV4-1,CASSQDLGYYGYTF
TRBV12-3/TRBV12-4,CASSLQGLGTDTQYF
TRBV7-6,CASSLAPGRLADGYTF
TRBV6-6,CASSYLGGAYQETQYF
TRBV6-6,CASSVLQGARGNTIYF
TRBV7-9,CASSPPDRRENEQFF
TRBV7-9,CASSFLGVSYEQYF